A selection of T cell receptor beta chains follows, all from one sample in a study of shared clonotypes between healthy human individuals. Assay: immunoSEQ multiplex PCR; the TCRdb copy retains only in-frame clones and omits some. The repertoire has hundreds of thousands of clones, more than 95% of them found once; the top ten carry 0.057%. Sequenced: naive CD4+ T cells sorted from blood. These receptors came from a woman younger than 45 in good health. The CDR3 runs from the conserved cysteine through the conserved F or W. Fields, in order: J gene, V gene, D gene, clone size, CDR3 protein, CDR3 DNA. A D gene is named only where the DNA matches it firmly. Clone size is given for some rows only: seen once, a few or many times, or a class if the clone is expanded.

>TRBJ2-1|TRBV28|-|once
CASSLEYTGQFF
TGTGCCAGCAGTTTGGAATACACCGGGCAGTTCTTC
>TRBJ2-1|TRBV28|TRBD2|once
CASSVEKVAGDYNEQFF
TGTGCCAGCAGCGTCGAGAAGGTAGCGGGCGACTACAATGAGCAGTTCTTC
>TRBJ2-3|TRBV28|-|-
CASSSQAATSTDTQYF
TGTGCCAGCAGTTCCCAGGCCGCAACTAGCACAGATACGCAGTATTTT
>TRBJ1-6|TRBV30|-|-
CAWKEQPSNSPLHF
TGTGCCTGGAAGGAACAGCCGAGTAATTCACCCCTCCACTTT
>TRBJ1-5|TRBV28|-|-
CASSLTYSNQPQHF
TGTGCCAGCAGTTTAACGTATAGCAATCAGCCCCAGCATTTT
>TRBJ2-7|TRBV6-6|-|-
CASSYAGGSYEQYF
TGTGCCAGCAGTTACGCTGGAGGCTCCTACGAGCAGTACTTC
>TRBJ2-7|TRBV5-1|-|-
CASSLVSSGHLGEQYF
TGCGCCAGCAGCTTGGTTAGTAGCGGCCACCTGGGGGAGCAGTACTTC
>TRBJ2-3|TRBV5-1|-|-
CASSLADSSTDTQYF
TGCGCCAGCAGCTTGGCGGACTCCAGCACAGATACGCAGTATTTT
>TRBJ2-3|TRBV5-1|-|-
CASSLNGDSTDTQYF
TGCGCCAGCAGCTTGAACGGAGACAGCACAGATACGCAGTATTTT
>TRBJ2-1|TRBV30|-|-
CAWSGDRRSYNEQFF
TGTGCCTGGAGTGGGGACCGTCGCTCCTACAATGAGCAGTTCTTC
>TRBJ2-1|TRBV7-2|TRBD2|-
CASSDLAGNEQFF
TGTGCCAGCAGCGACTTAGCGGGGAATGAGCAGTTCTTC
>TRBJ2-7|TRBV7-8|TRBD2|-
CASSLGSAGVYEQYF
TGTGCCAGCAGCTTAGGGTCAGCGGGAGTGTACGAGCAGTACTTC
>TRBJ2-1|TRBV5-1|TRBD1|-
CASSTGTGGHEQFF
TGCGCCAGCAGCACTGGGACAGGGGGCCATGAGCAGTTCTTC
>TRBJ2-5|TRBV4-1|-|-
CASSQERGAETQYF
TGCGCCAGCAGCCAGGAACGGGGGGCAGAGACCCAGTACTTC
>TRBJ2-1|TRBV5-6|-|once
CASSFPAGSYNEQFF
TGTGCCAGCAGCTTCCCGGCGGGGTCCTACAATGAGCAGTTCTTC
>TRBJ2-3|TRBV18|-|-
CASSPPITDTQYF
TGTGCCAGCTCACCACCGATTACAGATACGCAGTATTTT
>TRBJ2-5|TRBV28|-|once
CASSQPSTRMRQETQYF
TGTGCCAGCAGTCAGCCCTCGACTAGAATGAGGCAAGAGACCCAGTACTTC
>TRBJ2-7|TRBV7-9|TRBD2|-
CASSLAAGGEQYF
TGTGCCAGCAGCCTGGCGGCGGGAGGCGAGCAGTACTTC
>TRBJ1-1|TRBV19|-|-
CASSIQQNTEAFF
TGTGCCAGTAGTATTCAGCAGAACACTGAAGCTTTCTTT
>TRBJ2-1|TRBV7-2|TRBD2|-
CASSGTSGTAGNEQFF
TGTGCCAGCAGCGGGACTAGCGGGACGGCGGGGAATGAGCAGTTCTTC
>TRBJ2-5|TRBV10-1|-|-
CASSPRGGQETQYF
TGCGCCAGCAGTCCCAGAGGAGGGCAAGAGACCCAGTACTTC
>TRBJ1-2|TRBV9|TRBD1|-
CASSPQDRGNYGYTF
TGTGCCAGCAGCCCCCAGGACAGGGGGAACTATGGCTACACCTTC
>TRBJ2-1|TRBV4-1|TRBD2|-
CASSQVLRERQFF
TGCGCCAGCAGCCAAGTCTTGCGGGAGAGGCAGTTCTTC
>TRBJ2-7|TRBV7-3|-|-
CASSLKRGILSYEQYF
TGTGCCAGCAGCTTAAAAAGGGGGATCCTCTCCTACGAGCAGTACTTC
>TRBJ2-3|TRBV5-1|TRBD2|once
CASSLRLASHTDTQYF
TGCGCCAGCAGCTTGCGACTAGCGTCCCACACAGATACGCAGTATTTT
>TRBJ1-1|TRBV7-9|-|-
CASSFWGNTEAFF
TGTGCCAGCAGCTTTTGGGGGAACACTGAAGCTTTCTTT
>TRBJ2-1|TRBV7-9|TRBD1|-
CASSKTGQGAQGEQFF
TGTGCCAGCAGCAAAACGGGACAGGGGGCACAGGGTGAGCAGTTCTTC
>TRBJ2-7|TRBV5-1|-|-
CASSLAFMGEQYF
TGCGCCAGCAGCTTGGCCTTTATGGGCGAGCAGTACTTC
>TRBJ1-2|TRBV5-1|-|once
CASSSRALVDHGYTF
TGCGCCAGCAGCTCGAGAGCTTTGGTTGATCATGGCTACACCTTC
>TRBJ2-5|TRBV27|-|-
CASSLRWRGHLQETQYF
TGTGCCAGCAGTTTAAGGTGGCGGGGGCACTTACAAGAGACCCAGTACTTC
>TRBJ2-7|TRBV5-4|-|-
CASSLGTVTYEQYF
TGTGCCAGCAGCTTGGGAACCGTCACCTACGAGCAGTACTTC
>TRBJ2-3|TRBV7-7|-|-
CASSLDSRPRILYF
TGTGCCAGCAGCTTAGACTCGAGACCCCGTATTTTGTATTTT
>TRBJ1-1|TRBV6-5|TRBD1|-
CASKLQGSNTEAFF
TGTGCCAGCAAATTACAGGGGTCGAACACTGAAGCTTTCTTT
>TRBJ2-5|TRBV10-2|TRBD1|-
CASRGQGARETQYF
TGCGCCAGCAGGGGACAGGGGGCGCGGGAGACCCAGTACTTC
>TRBJ2-7|TRBV2|-|-
CASSEPAVEQYF
TGTGCCAGCAGTGAACCTGCCGTCGAGCAGTACTTC
>TRBJ2-6|TRBV6-5|-|-
CASSYSRGSGANVLTF
TGTGCCAGCAGTTACTCCCGGGGGTCTGGGGCCAACGTCCTGACTTTC
>TRBJ1-5|TRBV6-1|TRBD1|-
CASSAGTGKKSNQPQHF
TGTGCCAGCAGTGCCGGGACAGGGAAAAAGAGCAATCAGCCCCAGCATTTT
>TRBJ2-5|TRBV11-2|-|-
CASSSGGAPETQYF
TGTGCCAGCAGCTCCGGTGGGGCTCCAGAGACCCAGTACTTC
>TRBJ2-2|TRBV5-4|-|-
CASSLALNTGELFF
TGTGCCAGCAGCTTGGCCTTGAACACCGGGGAGCTGTTTTTT
>TRBJ2-3|TRBV10-3|TRBD1|-
CAISEQGADTQYF
TGTGCCATCAGTGAACAGGGGGCTGATACGCAGTATTTT
>TRBJ1-1|TRBV6-5|-|-
CASSSSYPGTEAFF
TGTGCCAGCAGTTCGTCTTACCCGGGCACTGAAGCTTTCTTT
>TRBJ2-7|TRBV7-8|TRBD1|-
CASSPAGQGGHEQYF
TGTGCCAGCAGCCCAGCGGGACAGGGGGGGCACGAGCAGTACTTC
>TRBJ1-1|TRBV5-6|-|-
CASDNRALPTEAFF
TGTGCCAGCGACAACCGGGCCTTGCCCACTGAAGCTTTCTTT
>TRBJ1-1|TRBV13|-|-
CASSFGRGGTEAFF
TGTGCCAGCAGCTTTGGGAGGGGCGGGACTGAAGCTTTCTTT
>TRBJ2-2|TRBV28|TRBD2|-
CASSWGGRGELFF
TGTGCCAGCAGTTGGGGCGGGAGAGGGGAGCTGTTTTTT
>TRBJ1-1|TRBV29-1|-|-
CSVGGTGLNTEAFF
TGCAGCGTTGGGGGGACGGGACTGAACACTGAAGCTTTCTTT
>TRBJ2-2|TRBV19|-|-
CASSARRGPNTGELFF
TGTGCCAGTAGCGCCCGCAGGGGACCGAACACCGGGGAGCTGTTTTTT
>TRBJ2-3|TRBV5-1|-|-
CASSLVGESDTQYF
TGCGCCAGCAGCTTGGTCGGGGAGTCAGATACGCAGTATTTT
>TRBJ2-1|TRBV7-9|-|-
CASSPQGIIGEQFF
TGTGCCAGCAGCCCGCAGGGAATCATTGGTGAGCAGTTCTTC
>TRBJ2-3|TRBV28|-|-
CASSKTRYEAADTQYF
TGTGCCAGCAGTAAGACTCGTTACGAAGCAGCAGATACGCAGTATTTT
>TRBJ2-7|TRBV2|-|-
CASSEGVYYEQYF
TGTGCCAGCAGTGAAGGGGTTTACTACGAGCAGTACTTC
>TRBJ1-2|TRBV6-1|-|-
CASSQDAINYGYTF
TGTGCCAGCAGCCAAGACGCTATTAACTATGGCTACACCTTC
>TRBJ2-1|TRBV9|-|-
CASSAHQEQFF
TGTGCCAGCAGCGCCCACCAAGAGCAGTTCTTC
>TRBJ2-1|TRBV5-1|TRBD2|-
CASSLAPAGGPGEQFF
TGCGCCAGCAGCTTGGCTCCCGCGGGAGGGCCAGGTGAGCAGTTCTTC